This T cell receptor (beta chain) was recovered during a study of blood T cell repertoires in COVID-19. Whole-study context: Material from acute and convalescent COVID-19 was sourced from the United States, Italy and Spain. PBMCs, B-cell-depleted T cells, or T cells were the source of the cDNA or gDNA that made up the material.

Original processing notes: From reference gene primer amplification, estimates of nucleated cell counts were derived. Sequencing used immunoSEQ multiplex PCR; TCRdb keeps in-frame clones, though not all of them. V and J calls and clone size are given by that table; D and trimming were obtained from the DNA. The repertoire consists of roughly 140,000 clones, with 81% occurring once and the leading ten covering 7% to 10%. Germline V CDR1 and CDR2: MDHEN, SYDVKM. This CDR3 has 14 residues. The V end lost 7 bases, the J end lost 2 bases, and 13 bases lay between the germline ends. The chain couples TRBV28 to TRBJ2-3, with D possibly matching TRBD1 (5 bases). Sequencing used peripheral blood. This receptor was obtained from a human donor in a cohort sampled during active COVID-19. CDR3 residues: CASNRPQLTDTQYF. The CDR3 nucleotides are TGTGCCAGCAACAGGCCTCAACTCACAGATACGCAGTATTTT. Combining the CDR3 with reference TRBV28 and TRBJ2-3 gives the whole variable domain DVKVTQSSRYLVKRTGEKVFLECVQDMDHENMFWYRQDPGLGLRLIYFSYDVKMKEKGDIPEGYSVSREKKERFSLILESASTNQTSMYLCASNRPQLTDTQYFGPGTRLTVL.